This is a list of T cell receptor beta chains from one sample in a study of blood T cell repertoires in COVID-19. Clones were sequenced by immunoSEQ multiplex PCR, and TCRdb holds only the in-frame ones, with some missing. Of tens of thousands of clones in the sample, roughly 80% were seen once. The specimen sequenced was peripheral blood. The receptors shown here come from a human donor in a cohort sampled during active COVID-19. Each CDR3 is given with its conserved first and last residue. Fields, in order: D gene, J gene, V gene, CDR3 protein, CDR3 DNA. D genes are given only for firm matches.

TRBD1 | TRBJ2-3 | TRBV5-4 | CASSGGQGASTDTQYF | TGTGCCAGCAGCGGAGGACAGGGGGCCAGCACAGATACGCAGTATTTT
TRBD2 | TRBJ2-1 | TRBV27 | CASSPTSGSSHEQFF | TGTGCCAGCAGTCCAACTAGCGGGAGTTCCCATGAGCAGTTCTTC
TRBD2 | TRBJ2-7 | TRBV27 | CASSTGGGYEQYF | TGTGCCAGCAGTACTGGGGGAGGGTACGAGCAGTACTTC
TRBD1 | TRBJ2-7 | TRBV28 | CASSLFGTGIYEQYF | TGTGCCAGCAGTTTATTTGGGACAGGAATCTACGAGCAGTACTTC
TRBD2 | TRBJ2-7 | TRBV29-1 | CSVATLAGVYEQYF | TGCAGCGTCGCCACACTAGCGGGAGTCTACGAGCAGTACTTC
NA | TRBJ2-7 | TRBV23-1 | CASSHTGTCTYEQYF | TGCGCCAGCAGTCATACCGGGACTTGCACCTACGAGCAGTACTTC
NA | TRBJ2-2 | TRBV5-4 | CASSLRQGNSGELFF | TGTGCCAGCAGCTTGAGGCAGGGGAACAGCGGGGAGCTGTTTTTT
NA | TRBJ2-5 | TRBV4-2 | CASSVEESQETQYF | TGTGCCAGCAGCGTGGAGGAGTCCCAAGAGACCCAGTACTTC
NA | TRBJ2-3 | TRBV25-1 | CASSEPFPGDTQYF | TGTGCCAGCAGTGAACCCTTCCCCGGAGATACGCAGTATTTT
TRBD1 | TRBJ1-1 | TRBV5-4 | CASSPNRQGPTEAFF | TGTGCCAGCAGCCCAAACCGACAGGGTCCCACTGAAGCTTTCTTT
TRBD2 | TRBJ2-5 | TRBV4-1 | CASSQLGLAGSQETQYF | TGCGCCAGCAGCCAACTCGGACTAGCGGGATCTCAAGAGACCCAGTACTTC
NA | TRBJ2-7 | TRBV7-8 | CASSLASVVYEQYF | TGTGCCAGCAGCTTAGCGAGTGTTGTGTACGAGCAGTACTTC
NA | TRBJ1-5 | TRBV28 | CASSSPVQGRNQPQHF | TGTGCCAGCAGTTCACCTGTACAGGGTCGCAATCAGCCCCAGCATTTT
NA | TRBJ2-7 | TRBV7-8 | CASSLDLGNSYEQYF | TGTGCCAGCAGCTTAGATCTCGGGAACTCCTACGAGCAGTACTTC
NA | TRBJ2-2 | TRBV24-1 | CATSDDSEELFF | TGTGCCACCAGTGACGACAGTGAGGAGCTGTTTTTT
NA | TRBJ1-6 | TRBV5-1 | CASSLEGPLGSPLHF | TGCGCCAGCAGCTTGGAGGGGCCCCTCGGTTCACCCCTCCACTTT
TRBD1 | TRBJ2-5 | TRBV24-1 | CATSTGGRFGTQYF | TGTGCCACCTCCACAGGGGGTAGGTTTGGGACCCAGTACTTC
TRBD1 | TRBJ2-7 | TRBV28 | CASSDRGSYEQYF | TGTGCCAGCAGTGACAGGGGCTCCTACGAGCAGTACTTC
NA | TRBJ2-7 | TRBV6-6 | CASNHDGAYEQYF | TGTGCCAGCAACCACGACGGGGCCTACGAGCAGTACTTC
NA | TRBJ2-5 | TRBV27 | CASSLRQGRETQYF | TGTGCCAGCAGTTTAAGGCAGGGGCGAGAGACCCAGTACTTC
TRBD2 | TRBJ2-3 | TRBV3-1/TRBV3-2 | CASSSLAGRPTDTQYF | TGTGCCAGCAGCTCCCTAGCGGGCAGACCCACAGATACGCAGTATTTT
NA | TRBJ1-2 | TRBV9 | CASSGHAASDMNSYGYTF | TGTGCCAGCAGCGGACACGCCGCAAGTGACATGAATTCCTATGGCTACACCTTC
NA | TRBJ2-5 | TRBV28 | CASRLSGGGGETQYF | TGTGCCAGCAGGCTCTCAGGGGGCGGGGGAGAGACCCAGTACTTC
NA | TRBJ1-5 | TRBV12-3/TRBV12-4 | CASSVQVYQPQHF | TGTGCCAGCAGTGTACAGGTATATCAGCCCCAGCATTTT
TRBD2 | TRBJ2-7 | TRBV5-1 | CASSPTGLAGAYEQYF | TGCGCCAGCAGCCCGACGGGACTAGCGGGCGCCTACGAGCAGTACTTC